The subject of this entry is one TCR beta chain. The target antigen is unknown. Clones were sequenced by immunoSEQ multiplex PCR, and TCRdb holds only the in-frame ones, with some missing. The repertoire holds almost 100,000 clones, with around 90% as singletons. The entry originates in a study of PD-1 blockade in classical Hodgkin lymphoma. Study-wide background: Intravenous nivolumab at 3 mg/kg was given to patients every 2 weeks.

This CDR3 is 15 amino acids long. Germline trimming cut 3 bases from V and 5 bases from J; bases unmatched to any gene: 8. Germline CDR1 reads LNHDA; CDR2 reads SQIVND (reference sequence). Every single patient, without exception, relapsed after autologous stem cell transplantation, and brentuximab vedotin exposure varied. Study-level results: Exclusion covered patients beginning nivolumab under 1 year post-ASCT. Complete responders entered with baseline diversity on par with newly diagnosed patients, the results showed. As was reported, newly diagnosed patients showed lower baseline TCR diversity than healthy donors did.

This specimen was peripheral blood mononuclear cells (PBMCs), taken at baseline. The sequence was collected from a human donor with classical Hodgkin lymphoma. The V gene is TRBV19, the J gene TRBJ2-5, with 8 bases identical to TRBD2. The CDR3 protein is CASSIRAGAQETQYF. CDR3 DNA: TGTGCCAGTAGTATTCGAGCGGGAGCTCAGGAGACCCAGTACTTC.